These 8 T cell receptor beta chains came from one sample sequenced in a study of shared clonotypes between healthy human individuals. The method was immunoSEQ multiplex PCR; TCRdb's version includes in-frame clones alone and lacks a portion of them. The sample yields roughly 2.5 million clones, approximately 92% seen once. Material: naive CD4+ T cells sorted from blood. Subset of the sample: CD45RA+ positively selected. The receptors were sampled from a man younger than 30 in good health.

The J gene is TRBJ1-2, the V gene TRBV6-5; the D is unclear. Per germline, CDR1 MNHEY and CDR2 SVGAGI. Trimming removed 5 bases at V and 8 bases at J, with 12 bases between. The CDR3 is made up of 12 amino acids. CDR3 bases: TGTGCCAGCAGTCCCGCCTTGGGCGGCTACACCTTC. Its protein is CASSPALGGYTF.

There are a few counts of this clone. The rearrangement joins TRBV19 to TRBJ1-5; D is undetermined. This CDR3 has 13 amino acids. V lost 3 bases and J 6 bases, leaving 9 bases between the germline ends. Germline V gene lookup returns CDR1 LNHDA and CDR2 SQIVND (reference sequence). CDR3 sequence: CASSMAGFQPQHF. The CDR3 DNA follows: TGTGCCAGTAGTATGGCCGGGTTTCAGCCCCAGCATTTT.

The V call is TRBV5-6, the J call TRBJ2-5; 10 nucleotides match TRBD1. With the DNA end fitting TRBJ2-7 better, the J assignment may be wrong. Germline loops: CDR1 SGHDT, CDR2 YYEEEE. The CDR3 runs to 13 residues. This chain's CDR3 is CASSGQGVYEQYF. As DNA, the CDR3 is TGTGCCAGCAGCGGACAGGGGGTATACGAGCAGTACTTC.

This clone was observed a single time. This chain links TRBV6-5 with TRBJ2-5; no definite D call. The germline gives CDR1 MNHEY, CDR2 SVGAGI. Trimming took off 6 bases at V and 6 bases at J, with 11 bases between the two ends. The CDR3 has 12 residues. The CDR3 region has the DNA TGTGCCAGCAGCCCGAATGATAAGACCCAGTACTTC. It codes for CASSPNDKTQYF.

The chain is built from TRBV5-8 and TRBJ2-7, with D possibly being TRBD1 (6 bases). The V and J ends lost 7 bases and 0 bases respectively, with 20 bases between them. CDR1 SGHTS and CDR2 YDEGEE come from the germline V gene. This CDR3 has 16 amino acids. For the CDR3, the DNA is TGTGCCAGCGGGCTGTCGCAGGGGCCGTTCTCCTACGAGCAGTACTTC. Translating it yields CASGLSQGPFSYEQYF.

This rearrangement joins TRBV30 to TRBJ2-7, with TRBD1 matching 8 bases. Germline CDR1 reads GTSNPN; CDR2 reads SVGIG (reference sequence). The CDR3 extends over 15 amino acids. Losses at the gene ends were 1 base for V and 3 bases for J; bases not matched to a gene: 8. The chain's CDR3 is CAWSALRTGLYEQYF. The CDR3 coding sequence is TGTGCCTGGAGTGCTCTCCGGACAGGGCTCTACGAGCAGTACTTC.

This clone occurred once. This chain uses TRBV5-6 with TRBJ2-1; 11 bases fit TRBD2. Trimming took 4 bases from V and 14 from J; bases not matched to a gene: 20. The CDR3 consists of 17 residues. Germline V gene sequence: CDR1 SGHDT, CDR2 YYEEEE. CDR3 sequence reads: CASSETGAELAGVSKFF. CDR3 nucleotide sequence: TGTGCCAGCAGCGAGACAGGGGCCGAACTAGCGGGGGTATCGAAGTTCTTC.

On this clone: Other DNA variants within this sample encode the same CDR3. This CDR3 reads CASSSQSYEQYF. Written as DNA, the CDR3 is TGTGCCAGCAGTAGCCAGTCCTACGAGCAGTACTTC. The chain has TRBV2 and TRBJ2-7; D unclear. The CDR3 extends over 12 amino acids. V was pared by 5 bases and J by 1 base, with 6 bases between. Per the germline V gene, CDR1 is SNHLY and CDR2 is FYNNEI.